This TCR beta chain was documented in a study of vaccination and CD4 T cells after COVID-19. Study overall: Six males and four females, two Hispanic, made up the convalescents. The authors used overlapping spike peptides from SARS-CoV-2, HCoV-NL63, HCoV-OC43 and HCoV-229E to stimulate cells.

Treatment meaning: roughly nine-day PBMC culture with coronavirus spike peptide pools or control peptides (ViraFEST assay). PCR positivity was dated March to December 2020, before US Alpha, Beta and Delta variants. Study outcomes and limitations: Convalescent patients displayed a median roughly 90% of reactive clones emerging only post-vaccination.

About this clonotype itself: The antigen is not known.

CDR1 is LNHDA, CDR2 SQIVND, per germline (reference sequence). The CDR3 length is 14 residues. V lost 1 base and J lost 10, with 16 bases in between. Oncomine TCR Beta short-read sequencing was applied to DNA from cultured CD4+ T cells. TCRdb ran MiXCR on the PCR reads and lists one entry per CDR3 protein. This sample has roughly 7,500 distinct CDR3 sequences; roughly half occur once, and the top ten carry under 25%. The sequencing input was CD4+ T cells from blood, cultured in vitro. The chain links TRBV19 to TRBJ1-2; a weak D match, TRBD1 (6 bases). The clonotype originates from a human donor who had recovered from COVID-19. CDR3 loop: CASSIGNRVQDYTF. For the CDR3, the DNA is TGTGCCAGTAGTATAGGAAACAGGGTTCAAGACTACACCTTC.